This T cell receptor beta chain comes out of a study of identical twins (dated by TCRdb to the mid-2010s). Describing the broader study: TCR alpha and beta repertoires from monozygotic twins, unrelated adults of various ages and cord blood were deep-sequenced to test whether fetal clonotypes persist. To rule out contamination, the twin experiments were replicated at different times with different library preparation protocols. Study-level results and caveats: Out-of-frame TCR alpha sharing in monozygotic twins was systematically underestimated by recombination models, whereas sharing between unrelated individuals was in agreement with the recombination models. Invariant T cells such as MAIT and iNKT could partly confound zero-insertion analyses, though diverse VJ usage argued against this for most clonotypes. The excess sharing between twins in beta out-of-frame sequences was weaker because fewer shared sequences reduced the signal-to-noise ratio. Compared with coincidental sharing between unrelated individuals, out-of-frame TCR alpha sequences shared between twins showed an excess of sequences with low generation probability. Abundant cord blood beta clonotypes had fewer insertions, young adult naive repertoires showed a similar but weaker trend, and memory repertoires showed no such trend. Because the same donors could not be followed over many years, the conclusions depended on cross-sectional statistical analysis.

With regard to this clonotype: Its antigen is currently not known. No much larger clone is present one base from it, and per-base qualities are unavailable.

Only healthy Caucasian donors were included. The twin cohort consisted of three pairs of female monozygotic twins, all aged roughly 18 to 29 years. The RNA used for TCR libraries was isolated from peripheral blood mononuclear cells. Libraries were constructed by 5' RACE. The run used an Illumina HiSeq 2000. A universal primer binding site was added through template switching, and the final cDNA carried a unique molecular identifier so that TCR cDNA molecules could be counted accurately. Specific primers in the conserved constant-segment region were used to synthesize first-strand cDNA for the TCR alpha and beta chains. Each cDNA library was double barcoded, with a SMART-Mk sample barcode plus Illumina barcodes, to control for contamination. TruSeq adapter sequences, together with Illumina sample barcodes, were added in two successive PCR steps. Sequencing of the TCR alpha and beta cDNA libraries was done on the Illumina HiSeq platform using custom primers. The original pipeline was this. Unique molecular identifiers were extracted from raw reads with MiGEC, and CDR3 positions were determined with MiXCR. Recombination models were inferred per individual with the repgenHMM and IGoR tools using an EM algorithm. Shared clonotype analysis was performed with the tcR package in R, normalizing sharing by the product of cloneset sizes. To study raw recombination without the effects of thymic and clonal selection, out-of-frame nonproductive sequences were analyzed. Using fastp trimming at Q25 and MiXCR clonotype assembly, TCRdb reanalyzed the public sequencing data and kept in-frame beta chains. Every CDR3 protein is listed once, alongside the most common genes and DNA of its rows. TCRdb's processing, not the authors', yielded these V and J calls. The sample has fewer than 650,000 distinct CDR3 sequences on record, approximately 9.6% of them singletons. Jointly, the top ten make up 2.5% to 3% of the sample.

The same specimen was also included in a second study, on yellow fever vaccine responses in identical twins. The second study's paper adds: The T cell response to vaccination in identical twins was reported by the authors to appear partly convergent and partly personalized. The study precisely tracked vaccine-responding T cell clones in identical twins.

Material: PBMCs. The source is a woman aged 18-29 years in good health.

The DNA is TGTGCCAGCACCCTGACTAGCGGAATCGAGCAGTACTTC. It translates to CASTLTSGIEQYF. Recombination connected TRBV6-2 or TRBV6-3 to TRBJ2-7, with 9 bases aligning to TRBD2. CDR1 and CDR2 (MNHEY, SVGEGT) derive from the germline V gene. Trimming removed 7 bases from V and 6 bases from J; the gene matches leave 7 bases unexplained. The cysteine opens and the phenylalanine closes a CDR3 of 13 amino acids. Of the read, only the CDR3 DNA is kept; its 39 bases are in frame from base 1.